The present T cell receptor (beta chain) was sequenced within a study of identical twins. In germline, CDR1 is SEHNR, CDR2 FQNEAQ (reference sequence). CDR3 length equals 12 residues. V lost 6 bases and J 3 bases, leaving 8 bases between the germline ends. This clonotype was observed many times. Its antigen is still unknown. Whole-study findings and limits: For zero-insertion analyses, partial confounding could come from invariant MAIT and iNKT cells.

TCRdb called the 5' RACE reads again in MiXCR, with one record for every CDR3 protein. This sample has fewer than 250,000 distinct CDR3 sequences, with approximately 7.8% found just once. This same sample was also part of a study on yellow fever vaccine responses in identical twins.

Sequences were obtained from CD8+ T cells sorted from blood. This sequence joins TRBV7-9 and TRBJ1-1; D unresolved. The receptor comes from a young woman in good health. CDR3: CASRRVDTEAFF. For the CDR3, the DNA is TGTGCCAGCAGGAGGGTGGACACTGAAGCTTTCTTT. Looking up the rest from reference TRBV7-9 and TRBJ1-1 gives the full variable domain: DTGVSQNPRHKITKRGQNVTFRCDPISEHNRLYWYRQTLGQGPEFLTYFQNEAQLEKSRLLSDRFSAERPKGSFSTLEIQRTEQGDSAMYLCASRRVDTEAFFGQGTRLTVV.